This is a list of T cell receptor beta chains from one sample in a study of cytomegalovirus exposure and HLA in healthy donors. The repertoire was sequenced with immunoSEQ multiplex PCR; TCRdb's copy has only in-frame clones and lacks some. The repertoire includes 170,000 or so clones, around 80% of them detected once, and 1% sits in the top ten. The sample was PBMCs. The receptor set was obtained from a woman between 50 and 59 years old in good health and CMV-seropositive. Each CDR3 is given with its conserved first and last residue. A D gene is named only where the DNA matches it firmly. Some rows have no size entry. The others give once, few or many, or a class for an expanded clone.

d_gene	abundance	v_gene	j_gene	CDR3nt	CDR3aa
TRBD2	.	TRBV4-1	TRBJ2-1	TGCGCCAGCAACCAGGGTCGCGGGGGGGTCTACAATGAGCAGTTCTTC	CASNQGRGGVYNEQFF
TRBD2	.	TRBV7-9	TRBJ2-1	TGTGCCAGCAGCTTAGTCACTAGCGGGAGAGGTGATGAGCAGTTCTTC	CASSLVTSGRGDEQFF
.	.	TRBV6-6	TRBJ2-5	TGTGCCAGCAGTTTCTTTGCGGGAGAGACCCAGTACTTC	CASSFFAGETQYF
TRBD2	.	TRBV2	TRBJ2-1	TGTGCCAGCAGTGAAACTAGCGGGAGTATCAATGAGCAGTTCTTC	CASSETSGSINEQFF
TRBD1	few	TRBV5-1	TRBJ1-2	TGCGCCAGCAGCTCCCGGGACAGGGGCCCGGACACCTTC	CASSSRDRGPDTF
.	.	TRBV15	TRBJ1-2	TGTGCCACCAGCAAACAGGGTTATGGCTACACCTTC	CATSKQGYGYTF
.	.	TRBV7-9	TRBJ2-1	TGTGCCAGCAGCCAACCAGGGGTCTCCTACAATGAGCAGTTCTTC	CASSQPGVSYNEQFF
.	.	TRBV7-9	TRBJ2-7	TGTGCCAGCAGCTTAAGTTTCGGGTACTACGAGCAGTACTTC	CASSLSFGYYEQYF
.	few	TRBV19	TRBJ1-2	TGTGCCAATAAGCCCCTCTTAACCTTC	CANKPLLTF
.	.	TRBV6-1	TRBJ1-6	TGTGCCAGCAGTGAACCTTTGGGGCCGAATTCACCCCTCCACTTT	CASSEPLGPNSPLHF
.	once	TRBV2	TRBJ2-1	TGTGCCAGCAGCCGACTAGACTTCGGGGACAATGAGCAGTTCTTC	CASSRLDFGDNEQFF
.	.	TRBV11-1	TRBJ1-1	TGTGCCAGCAGCCTTACGACGAGGGTGGAAACTGAAGCTTTCTTT	CASSLTTRVETEAFF
.	once	TRBV7-9	TRBJ1-1	TGTTCCAGCACCGGGGGGGTGAACACTGAAGCTTTCTTT	CSSTGGVNTEAFF
.	.	TRBV7-2	TRBJ2-1	TGTGCCAGCAGCTTATCCCGGGTCTCCTACAATGAGCAGTTCTTC	CASSLSRVSYNEQFF
TRBD1	few	TRBV6-1	TRBJ1-1	TGTGCCAGCAGTGTGACAGGGCGAAGGAACACTGAAGCTTTCTTT	CASSVTGRRNTEAFF
TRBD2	.	TRBV7-2	TRBJ2-7	TGTGCCAGCAGCTCACCGACGACGACTAGCGGCTCCTACGAGCAGTACTTC	CASSSPTTTSGSYEQYF
TRBD1	.	TRBV7-9	TRBJ2-6	TGTTCCAGCAGCTCCCGGGACAGGAGGGGCTCTGGGGCCAACGTCCTGACTTTC	CSSSSRDRRGSGANVLTF
.	few	TRBV6-5	TRBJ2-1	TGTGCCAGCAGTTATAAGACAGGCGCCTACAATGAGCAGTTCTTC	CASSYKTGAYNEQFF
.	.	TRBV15	TRBJ1-1	TGTGCCACCAGCAGAGATCGGGATAACACTGAAGCTTTCTTT	CATSRDRDNTEAFF
TRBD2	.	TRBV7-9	TRBJ2-1	TGTGCCAGCAGCTTAGGGACTAGCGGGAGCTCCTACAATGAGCAGTTCTTC	CASSLGTSGSSYNEQFF
TRBD2	.	TRBV4-2	TRBJ2-7	TGTGCCAGCAGCCAACCCAATTCCGGGACTAGCGGCTACGAGCAGTACTTC	CASSQPNSGTSGYEQYF
.	.	TRBV28	TRBJ1-1	TGTGCCAGCAGTTTATACCCAGGGGCGGCGGGCGCTGAAGCTTTCTTT	CASSLYPGAAGAEAFF
.	.	TRBV4-3	TRBJ1-1	TGCGCCAGCAGCCACCCCGGGGGAAGGGAAAGGGCTGAAGCTTTCTTT	CASSHPGGRERAEAFF
TRBD1	.	TRBV7-8	TRBJ1-3	TGTGCCAGCAGCCTAGGGGGTCAGGGACAGGGGAGAGGAAACACCATATATTTT	CASSLGGQGQGRGNTIYF
.	.	TRBV4-3	TRBJ1-6	TGCGCCAGCTCCGGGGATCCCTATTCACCCCTCCACTTT	CASSGDPYSPLHF
.	.	TRBV4-2	TRBJ1-2	TGTGCCAGCAGCCATTTTAAGCTCAGGGTGGTGCATGGCTACACCTTC	CASSHFKLRVVHGYTF
.	.	TRBV19	TRBJ1-2	TGTGCCAGTAGTATTATCTCGTGGGCAAAGGGGGACTATGGCTACACCTTC	CASSIISWAKGDYGYTF
.	.	TRBV14	TRBJ1-2	TGTGCCAGCAGCCAAGAGCGGTCAGTTTATGGCTACACCTTC	CASSQERSVYGYTF
TRBD1	.	TRBV18	TRBJ1-1	TGTGCCAGCTCACCAGCGGGACAGGCGTCTGAAGCTTTCTTT	CASSPAGQASEAFF
.	few	TRBV5-1	TRBJ2-7	TGCGCCAGCAGCCGCAGCGCGGCAGGACTATCCTACGAGCAGTACTTC	CASSRSAAGLSYEQYF
.	.	TRBV18	TRBJ2-6	TGTGCCAGCTCACCTAGACAGAGCTCTGGGGCCAACGTCCTGACTTTC	CASSPRQSSGANVLTF
TRBD2	.	TRBV11-2	TRBJ2-7	TGTGCCAGCAGCTTTTACGGGAGGGAGGGCGAGCAGTACTTC	CASSFYGREGEQYF
.	.	TRBV7-8	TRBJ1-1	TGTGCCAGCGGCGCTGGTGGGAGGCAGTTATTCATGAACACTGAAGCTTTCTTT	CASGAGGRQLFMNTEAFF
.	.	TRBV11-3	TRBJ2-1	TGTGCCAGCAGCCCTAAGCGGGTGTCCTACAATGAGCAGTTCTTC	CASSPKRVSYNEQFF
TRBD1	.	TRBV2	TRBJ2-1	TGTGCCAGCAGAGTTGACAGGGTAGACAATGAGCAGTTCTTC	CASRVDRVDNEQFF
.	.	TRBV9	TRBJ2-4	TGTGCCAGCAGCCCCCAGTCGGCCAAAAACATTCAGTACTTC	CASSPQSAKNIQYF
.	.	TRBV19	TRBJ2-5	TGTGCCAGTAGTGAAGGGGGGGCCCCAATCCAAGAGACCCAGTACTTC	CASSEGGAPIQETQYF
TRBD1	.	TRBV11-1	TRBJ2-2	TGTGCCAGCAGCTCGACCGGGACAGGGGATTATTTCGGGGAGCTGTTTTTT	CASSSTGTGDYFGELFF
.	once	TRBV13	TRBJ2-1	TGTGCCAGCAGAAAAGAGACCCCCGGGAGCTCGAATGAGCAGTTCTTC	CASRKETPGSSNEQFF
.	.	TRBV6-1	TRBJ1-1	TGTGCCAGCAGTTTTACGGACACTGAAGCTTTCTTT	CASSFTDTEAFF
TRBD2	.	TRBV7-9	TRBJ2-3	TGTGCCAGCAGCTTTCTGGCCCCTAGCGGGAGGACAGATACGCAGTATTTT	CASSFLAPSGRTDTQYF
TRBD2	.	TRBV7-3	TRBJ2-3	TGTGCCAGCAGTTCCCTAGCGGGAGGCCGGGATACGCAGTATTTT	CASSSLAGGRDTQYF
.	.	TRBV11-3	TRBJ2-1	TGTGCCAGCAGCGGCGTGCAGAGGGATGAGCAGTTCTTC	CASSGVQRDEQFF
TRBD1	.	TRBV7-8	TRBJ1-2	TGTGCCAGCAACCCTGGGACAGGGAGGTACTATGGCTACACCTTC	CASNPGTGRYYGYTF
TRBD1	.	TRBV5-1	TRBJ1-2	TGCGCCAGCAGCTCCGGGACAGGGGTTGGCTACACCTTC	CASSSGTGVGYTF
.	.	TRBV7-2	TRBJ1-1	TGTGCCAGCAGCTTCATAGGGGGAAACACTGAAGCTTTCTTT	CASSFIGGNTEAFF